This T cell receptor beta chain stems from a study of T cell responses to AZD1222 COVID-19 vaccine. The study, taken as a whole, reports: Elevations in Spike-specific TCR breadth and depth followed administration of two AZD1222 doses. Variant regions that are unmutated are reportedly the target of nearly half of spike-specific TCRs. Donors were largely white British and mainly female; clonal diversity was possibly underestimated.

Second-dose intervals of approximately 4 or approximately 12 weeks were pooled. With respect to this clone: Its antigen is undetermined.

The germline V gene has CDR1 SGDLS and CDR2 YYNGEE. The CDR3 has 15 residues. V gave up 0 bases and J gave up 1 base, with 8 bases separating them. Sequencing used immunoSEQ multiplex PCR; TCRdb keeps in-frame clones, though not all of them. The sample carries fewer than 150,000 clones, about 87% recorded once. This TCR came from an adult who received the AZD1222 COVID-19 vaccine. The specimen was peripheral blood, collected 28 days after the second AZD1222 dose. The rearrangement links TRBV9 to TRBJ1-5; D not certain. The CDR3 here is CASSVDAGSNQPQHF. Here the CDR3 DNA reads TGTGCCAGCAGCGTAGATGCTGGGAGCAATCAGCCCCAGCATTTT.